Below, one TCR beta chain is given with its context. V trimming: 0 bases; J trimming: 2 bases; junction bases outside the gene matches: 4. Germline assignment: CDR1 SGDLS and CDR2 YYNGEE. This CDR3 has 15 residues. This specimen comes from a study of blood T cell repertoires in COVID-19. At the level of the study: Some COVID-19 samples were acute and others convalescent; all came from the United States, Italy and Spain. PBMCs, B-cell-depleted T cells, or T cells were the source of the cDNA or gDNA that made up the material.

Only in-frame clones appear in the TCRdb table, and some are missing; sequencing was by immunoSEQ multiplex PCR. In the table there are 110,000 or so clones, roughly 80% of which are singletons. The chain carries TRBV9 and TRBJ2-5; 7 positions agree with TRBD2. The specimen was peripheral blood. The source of this sequence is a man aged 50 to 60 with acute or convalescent COVID-19. CDR3 bases: TGTGCCAGCAGCGTAGTCGAGGGAGGGCAAGAGACCCAGTACTTC. Amino acid sequence: CASSVVEGGQETQYF.